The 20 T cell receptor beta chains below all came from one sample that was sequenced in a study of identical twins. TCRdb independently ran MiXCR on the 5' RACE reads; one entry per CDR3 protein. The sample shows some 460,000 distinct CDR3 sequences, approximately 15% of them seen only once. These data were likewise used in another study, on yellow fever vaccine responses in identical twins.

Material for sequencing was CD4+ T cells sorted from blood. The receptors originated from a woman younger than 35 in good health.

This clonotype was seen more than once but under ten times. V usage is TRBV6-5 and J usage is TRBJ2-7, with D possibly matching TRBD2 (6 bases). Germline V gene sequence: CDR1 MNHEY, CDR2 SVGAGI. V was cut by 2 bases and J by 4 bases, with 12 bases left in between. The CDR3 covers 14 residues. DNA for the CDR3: TGTGCCAGCAGTTACCTGGGACTCCGGTACGAGCAGTACTTC. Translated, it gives CASSYLGLRYEQYF.

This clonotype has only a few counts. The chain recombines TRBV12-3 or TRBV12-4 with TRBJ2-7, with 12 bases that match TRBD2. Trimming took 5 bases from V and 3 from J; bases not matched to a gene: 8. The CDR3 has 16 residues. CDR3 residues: CASSLIRLAGDYEQYF. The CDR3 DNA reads TGTGCCAGCAGTCTTATCCGACTAGCGGGGGACTACGAGCAGTACTTC.

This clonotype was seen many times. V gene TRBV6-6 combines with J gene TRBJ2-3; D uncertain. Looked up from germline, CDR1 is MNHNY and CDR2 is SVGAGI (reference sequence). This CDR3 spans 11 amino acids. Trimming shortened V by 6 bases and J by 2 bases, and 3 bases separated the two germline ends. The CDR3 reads CASSPTDTQYF. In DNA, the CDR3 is TGTGCCAGCAGCCCCACAGATACGCAGTATTTT.

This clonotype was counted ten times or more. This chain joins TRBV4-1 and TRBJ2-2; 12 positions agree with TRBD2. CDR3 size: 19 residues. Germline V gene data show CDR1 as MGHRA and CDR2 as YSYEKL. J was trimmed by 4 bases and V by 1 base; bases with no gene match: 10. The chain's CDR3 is CASSQVSSSGRGSTGELFF. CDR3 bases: TGCGCCAGCAGCCAAGTGTCATCTAGCGGGAGGGGTAGCACCGGGGAGCTGTTTTTT.

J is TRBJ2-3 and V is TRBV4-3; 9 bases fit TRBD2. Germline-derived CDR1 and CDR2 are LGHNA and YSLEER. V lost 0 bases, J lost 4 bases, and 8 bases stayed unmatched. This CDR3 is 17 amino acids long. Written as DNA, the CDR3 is TGCGCCAGCAGCCAAGATCGTAGCGGGAGTCGATCAGATACGCAGTATTTT. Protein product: CASSQDRSGSRSDTQYF.

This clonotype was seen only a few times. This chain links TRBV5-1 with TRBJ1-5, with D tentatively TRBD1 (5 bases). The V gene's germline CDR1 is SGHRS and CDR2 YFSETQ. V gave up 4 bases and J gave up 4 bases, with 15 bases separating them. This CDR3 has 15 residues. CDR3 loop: CASSVDGDPNQPQHF. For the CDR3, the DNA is TGCGCCAGCAGCGTGGACGGGGACCCAAATCAGCCCCAGCATTTT.

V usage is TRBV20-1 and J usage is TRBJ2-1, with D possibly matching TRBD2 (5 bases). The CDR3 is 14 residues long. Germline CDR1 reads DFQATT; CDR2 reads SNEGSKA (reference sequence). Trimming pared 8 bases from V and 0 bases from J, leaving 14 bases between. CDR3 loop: CSPLPAGSYNEQFF. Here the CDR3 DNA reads TGCAGTCCCTTACCCGCGGGCTCCTACAATGAGCAGTTCTTC.

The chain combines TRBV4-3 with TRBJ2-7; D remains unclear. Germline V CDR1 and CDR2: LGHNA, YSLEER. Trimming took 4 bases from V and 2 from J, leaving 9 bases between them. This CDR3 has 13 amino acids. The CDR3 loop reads CASSPNPPYEQYF. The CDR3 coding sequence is TGCGCCAGCAGCCCGAATCCGCCCTACGAGCAGTACTTC.

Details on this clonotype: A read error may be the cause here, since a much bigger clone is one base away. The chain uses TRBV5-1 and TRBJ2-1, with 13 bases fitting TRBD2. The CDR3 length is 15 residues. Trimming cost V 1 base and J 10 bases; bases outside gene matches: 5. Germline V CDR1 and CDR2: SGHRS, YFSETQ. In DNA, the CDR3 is TGCGCCAGCAGCTTGACTAGCGGGGGGGCGAAGGAGCAGTTCTTC. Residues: CASSLTSGGAKEQFF.

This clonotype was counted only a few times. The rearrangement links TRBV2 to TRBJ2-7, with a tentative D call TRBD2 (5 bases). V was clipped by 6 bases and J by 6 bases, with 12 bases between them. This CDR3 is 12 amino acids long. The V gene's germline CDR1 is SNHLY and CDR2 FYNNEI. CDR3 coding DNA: TGTGCCAGCAGACTAGATATCGGCGAGCAGTACTTC. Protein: CASRLDIGEQYF.

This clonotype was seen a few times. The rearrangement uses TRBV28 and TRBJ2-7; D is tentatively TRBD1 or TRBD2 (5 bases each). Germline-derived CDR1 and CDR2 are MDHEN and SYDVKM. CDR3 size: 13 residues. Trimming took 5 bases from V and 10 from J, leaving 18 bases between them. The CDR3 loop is CASSRDRLPYQYF. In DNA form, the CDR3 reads TGTGCCAGCAGTCGGGACCGCCTGCCGTATCAGTACTTC. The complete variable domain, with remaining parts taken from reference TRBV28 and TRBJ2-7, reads DVKVTQSSRYLVKRTGEKVFLECVQDMDHENMFWYRQDPGLGLRLIYFSYDVKMKEKGDIPEGYSVSREKKERFSLILESASTNQTSMYLCASSRDRLPYQYFGPGTRLTVT.

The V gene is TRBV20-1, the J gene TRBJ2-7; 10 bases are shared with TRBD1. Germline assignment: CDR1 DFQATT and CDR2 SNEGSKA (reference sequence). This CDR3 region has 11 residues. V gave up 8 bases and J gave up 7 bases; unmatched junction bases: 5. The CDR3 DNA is TGCAGTTTAAGGACAGGGGGAGAGCAGTACTTC. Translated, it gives CSLRTGGEQYF.

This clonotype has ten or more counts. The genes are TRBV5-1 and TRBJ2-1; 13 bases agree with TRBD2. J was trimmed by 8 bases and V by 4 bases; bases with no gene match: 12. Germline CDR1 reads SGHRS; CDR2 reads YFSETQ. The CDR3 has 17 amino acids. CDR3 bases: TGCGCCAGCAGCCCGGGACTAGCGGGATATGAGGCGTATGAGCAGTTCTTC. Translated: CASSPGLAGYEAYEQFF.

The CDR3 DNA reads TGCAGCGTTGAAGGGACGACTAGCAGGACGGAGACCCAGTACTTC. Amino acid sequence: CSVEGTTSRTETQYF. This chain joins TRBV29-1 and TRBJ2-5, with TRBD2 matching 7 bases. CDR3 length equals 15 residues. Germline V lookup: CDR1 SQVTM, CDR2 ANQGSEA. After removal of 1 base from V and 5 bases from J, the junction contained 10 bases not matched to a gene.

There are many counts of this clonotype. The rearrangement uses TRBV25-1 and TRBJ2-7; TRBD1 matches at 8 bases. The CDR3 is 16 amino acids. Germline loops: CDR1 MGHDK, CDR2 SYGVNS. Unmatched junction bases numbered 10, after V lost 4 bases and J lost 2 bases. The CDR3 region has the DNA TGTGCCAGCAGTGGAACATCCGGGACAGGTCCCTACGAGCAGTACTTC. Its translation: CASSGTSGTGPYEQYF.

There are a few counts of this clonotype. CDR3 amino acids: CASSLNQYTEAFF. Written as DNA, the CDR3 is TGCGCCAGCAGCTTGAATCAATACACTGAAGCTTTCTTT. The chain has TRBV5-1 and TRBJ1-1; no reliable D call. The V gene's germline CDR1 is SGHRS and CDR2 YFSETQ. The ends were cut back, 1 base at V and 3 bases at J, with 7 bases in the middle. CDR3 length equals 13 residues.

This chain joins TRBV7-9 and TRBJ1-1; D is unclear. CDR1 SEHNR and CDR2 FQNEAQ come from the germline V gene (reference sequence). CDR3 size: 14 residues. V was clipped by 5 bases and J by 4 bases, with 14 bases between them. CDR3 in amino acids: CASSPAYGGTEAFF. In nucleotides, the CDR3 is TGTGCCAGCAGCCCAGCCTACGGAGGCACTGAAGCTTTCTTT.

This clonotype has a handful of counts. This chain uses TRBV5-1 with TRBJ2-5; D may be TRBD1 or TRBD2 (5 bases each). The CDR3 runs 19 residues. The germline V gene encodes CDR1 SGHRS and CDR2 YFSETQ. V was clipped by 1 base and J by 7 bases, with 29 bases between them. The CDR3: CASSLWGPKPGSLDGTQYF. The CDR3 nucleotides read TGCGCCAGCAGCTTGTGGGGCCCCAAACCGGGATCTCTTGATGGGACCCAGTACTTC. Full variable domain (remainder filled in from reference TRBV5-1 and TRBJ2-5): KAGVTQTPRYLIKTRGQQVTLSCSPISGHRSVSWYQQTPGQGLQFLFEYFSETQRNKGNFPGRFSGRQFSNSRSEMNVSTLELGDSALYLCASSLWGPKPGSLDGTQYFGPGTRLLVL.

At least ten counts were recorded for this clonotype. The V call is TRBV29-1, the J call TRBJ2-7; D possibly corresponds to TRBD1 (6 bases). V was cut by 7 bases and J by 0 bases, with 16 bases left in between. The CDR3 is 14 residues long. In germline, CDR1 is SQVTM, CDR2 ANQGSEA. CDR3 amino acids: CSACRDTSSYEQYF. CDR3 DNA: TGCAGCGCCTGCCGGGACACGAGCTCCTACGAGCAGTACTTC.

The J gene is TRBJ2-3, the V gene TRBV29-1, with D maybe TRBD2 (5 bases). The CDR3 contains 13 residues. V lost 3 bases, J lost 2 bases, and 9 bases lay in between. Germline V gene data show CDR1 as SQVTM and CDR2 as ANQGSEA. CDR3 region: CSVDILATDTQYF. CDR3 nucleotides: TGCAGCGTTGACATTCTAGCCACAGATACGCAGTATTTT.